The clone carrying this T cell receptor (beta chain) was recorded many times. This entry is derived from a study of spatial heterogeneity in lung cancer. This CDR3 has 16 amino acids. Trimming removed 2 bases from V and 2 bases from J, with 17 bases in between. The V gene's germline CDR1 is SGDLS and CDR2 YYNGEE. TCRdb itself ran the 5' RACE reads through MiXCR, one entry per CDR3 protein. The sample carries 35,000 to 40,000 distinct CDR3 sequences, less than 9% recorded once. Time point meaning: sample taken at primary tumor resection. The cohort: some 73 early-stage, untreated non-small cell lung cancer patients.

Source: PBMCs, taken at surgery. The rearrangement links TRBV9 to TRBJ2-7; TRBD2 might be the D (6 bases). The sequence was obtained from a female donor with early-stage non-small cell lung cancer. CDR3 amino acids: CASSVGLGTETYEQYF. The CDR3 DNA follows: TGTGCCAGCAGCGTGGGACTCGGGACCGAAACCTACGAGCAGTACTTC. Drawing the rest from reference TRBV9 and TRBJ2-7, the complete variable domain is DSGVTQTPKHLITATGQRVTLRCSPRSGDLSVYWYQQSLDQGLQFLIQYYNGEERAKGNILERFSAQQFPDLHSELNLSSLELGDSALYFCASSVGLGTETYEQYFGPGTRLTVT.